Each of the 10 T cell receptor beta chains below was sequenced from the same sample in a study of radiotherapy plus CTLA-4 blockade in lung cancer. The repertoire was sequenced with immunoSEQ multiplex PCR; TCRdb's copy has only in-frame clones and lacks some. Among 80,000 or so clones, around 79% were seen once, and the ten largest hold 4%. The material was peripheral blood, obtained from a patient treated with radiotherapy plus ipilimumab. The receptors stem from a human donor with non-small cell lung cancer who had a partial response to radiotherapy plus ipilimumab. Some clones in this sample may be carry-over from other donors' samples.

The chain combines TRBV7-8 with TRBJ1-1, with 7 bases lining up with TRBD1. In germline, CDR1 is SGHVS, CDR2 FQNEAQ. V trimming: 4 bases; J trimming: 5 bases; junction bases outside the gene matches: 7. The CDR3 has 14 residues. The CDR3 DNA follows: TGTGCCAGCAGCTCACCACAGGGGCGGACTGAAGCTTTCTTT. Amino acid sequence: CASSSPQGRTEAFF.

The chain employs TRBV29-1 and TRBJ1-2; possibly TRBD1 for D (5 bases). There are 12 residues in the CDR3. V lost 0 bases and J 6 bases, leaving 8 bases between the germline ends. The germline gives CDR1 SQVTM, CDR2 ANQGSEA. The CDR3: CSVEDGAHGYTF. CDR3 nucleotides: TGCAGCGTTGAAGATGGGGCGCATGGCTACACCTTC.

With respect to this clone: A read error may account for a junction end that differs from germline. The sample holds other DNA sequences that translate to the same CDR3. The chain joins TRBV28 to TRBJ1-6; perhaps TRBD1 as D (5 bases). Germline CDR1 reads MDHEN; CDR2 reads SYDVKM. The CDR3 covers 14 residues. CDR3 in amino acids: CASRSQGNNSPLHF. The CDR3 nucleotides are TGTGCCAGCAGATCGCAGGGAAATAATTCCCCCCTCCACTTT.

The V call is TRBV10-3, the J call TRBJ2-7; no definite D call. From germline, CDR1 is ENHRY and CDR2 SYGVKD. The length of the CDR3 is 11 residues. Trimming cost V 0 bases and J 7 bases, with 4 bases left between them. The CDR3 loop is CAISESREQYF. CDR3 DNA sequence: TGTGCCATCAGTGAGTCGAGGGAGCAGTACTTC.

This chain connects TRBV7-9 to TRBJ1-1; D is ambiguous. V lost 8 bases, J lost 3 bases, and 13 bases lay in between. The CDR3 has 13 residues. CDR1 SEHNR and CDR2 FQNEAQ come from the germline V gene (reference sequence). The CDR3 nucleotides are TGTGCCAGCGAGAGTGGGAGGTACACTGAAGCTTTCTTT. The encoded protein is CASESGRYTEAFF.

The table lists this clone with a count of one. The chain combines TRBV21-1 with TRBJ2-7; TRBD2 is the table's D call and was not checked against the DNA. TRBV21-1 is a pseudogene. The CDR3 length is 13 residues. The CDR3 nucleotides are TGTGCCAGCAGCAAAGGGGGGGGAACCGAGCAGTACTTC. This codes for CASSKGGGTEQYF.

In this sample, this clone turned up a few times. V gene TRBV10-3 combines with J gene TRBJ2-2, with 7 bases that match TRBD2. The CDR3 covers 14 residues. Trimming removed 6 bases from V and 4 bases from J; junction bases left unmatched: 5. Per germline, CDR1 ENHRY and CDR2 SYGVKD. The CDR3, as DNA: TGTGCCATCAGCGGTCCGGGGGGCACCGGGGAGCTGTTTTTT. Translated, it gives CAISGPGGTGELFF.

This chain connects TRBV11-3 to TRBJ2-7; 9 bases line up with TRBD1. Trimming cost V 0 bases and J 5 bases; bases outside gene matches: 5. The CDR3 runs to 15 residues. Germline V gene data show CDR1 as SGHNT and CDR2 as YENEEA. The CDR3 bases are TGTGCCAGCAGCTTAGAGGGACAGGGTCTCAACGAGCAGTACTTC. This gives the protein CASSLEGQGLNEQYF.

V usage is TRBV14 and J usage is TRBJ2-2; TRBD1 aligns across 11 bases. J was trimmed by 4 bases and V by 5 bases; bases with no gene match: 9. CDR3 length equals 17 residues. The germline V gene has CDR1 SGHDN and CDR2 FVKESK. The CDR3 bases are TGTGCCAGCAGCAGCCATTACGGGACAGGGGGCACCGGGGAGCTGTTTTTT. Translated, it gives CASSSHYGTGGTGELFF.

The genes are TRBV4-1 and TRBJ2-1, with TRBD2 as a possible D gene (5 bases). Trimming stripped 0 bases from V and 0 bases from J, with 12 bases between. CDR1 MGHRA and CDR2 YSYEKL come from the germline V gene. The CDR3 has 17 residues. CDR3: CASSQDRGFSSYNEQFF. CDR3 sequence (DNA): TGCGCCAGCAGCCAAGATCGCGGGTTCAGCTCCTACAATGAGCAGTTCTTC.